These 21 T cell receptor beta chains were all obtained from the same sample, sequenced in a study of response to subunit inactivated influenza vaccine. One entry per CDR3 protein results from TCRdb running MiXCR on the RT-PCR reads. Of about 800,000 distinct CDR3 sequences detected, roughly 20% appear once; the ten largest clones hold about 10%. This sample comprised PBMCs from blood, obtained roughly 5 days after vaccination. These receptors all come from a man aged 45-65 years who received an inactivated influenza vaccine.

This clonotype occurred many times. The chain recombines TRBV12-3 or TRBV12-4 with TRBJ2-5; 8 bases are a match to TRBD2. This CDR3 region has 13 residues. J was trimmed by 1 base and V by 8 bases; bases with no gene match: 3. CDR3 DNA sequence: TGTGCCAGCCTAACTAGCGGCCAAGAGACCCAGTACTTC. Translation gives CASLTSGQETQYF.

In its sample, this clonotype was seen many times. CDR3 coding DNA: TGTGCCAGCAGACCCTCCCGGGGCTCGCGCACCGGGGAGCTGTTTTTT. This translates into CASRPSRGSRTGELFF. The chain links TRBV12-3 or TRBV12-4 to TRBJ2-2; D possibly uses TRBD1 or TRBD2 (5 bases each). There are 16 residues in the CDR3. V lost 6 bases to trimming and J lost 4 bases, with 18 bases between them.

The rearrangement uses TRBV4-3 and TRBJ2-1, with D possibly being TRBD2 (6 bases). Trimming pared 0 bases from V and 5 bases from J, leaving 14 bases between. The V gene's germline CDR1 is LGHNA and CDR2 YSLEER. This CDR3 has 16 amino acids. CDR3 in DNA: TGCGCCAGCAGCCAAGAACTCGGGAGCCTTCACAATGAGCAGTTCTTC. As protein: CASSQELGSLHNEQFF.

At least ten counts were recorded for this clonotype. This chain connects TRBV20-1 to TRBJ1-1; a possible D gene is TRBD1 (5 bases). Germline V lookup: CDR1 DFQATT, CDR2 SNEGSKA (reference sequence). CDR3 length: 14 amino acids. Trimming pared 4 bases from V and 2 bases from J, leaving 14 bases between. CDR3 region: CSATQGNFNTEAFF. DNA for the CDR3: TGCAGTGCTACGCAGGGTAACTTCAACACTGAAGCTTTCTTT.

This clonotype was observed a few times. The DNA for the CDR3 is TGCGCCAGCAGCCAGGCGTGGCAAACGAACACTGAAGCTTTCTTT. Translation gives CASSQAWQTNTEAFF. The V call is TRBV4-3, the J call TRBJ1-1; D not resolved. The V end lost 3 bases, the J end lost 1 base, and 12 bases lay between the germline ends. Germline V gene sequence: CDR1 LGHNA, CDR2 YSLEER. The CDR3 is made up of 15 amino acids.

The chain recombines TRBV25-1 with TRBJ2-2; D is ambiguous. V lost 2 bases and J 1 base, leaving 8 bases between the germline ends. Germline V gene data show CDR1 as MGHDK and CDR2 as SYGVNS. The CDR3 extends over 15 amino acids. CDR3 in DNA: TGTGCCAGCAGTGAACGGCCACTGAACACCGGGGAGCTGTTTTTT. Protein: CASSERPLNTGELFF.

The chain combines TRBV9 with TRBJ2-5, with TRBD2 identical over 9 bases. The germline V gene has CDR1 SGDLS and CDR2 YYNGEE. The CDR3 sequence is 15 residues long. Trimming cost V 4 bases and J 5 bases; bases outside gene matches: 9. CDR3 amino acids: CASSPSGGGAETQYF. Here the CDR3 DNA reads TGTGCCAGCAGCCCGTCTGGCGGGGGGGCCGAGACCCAGTACTTC.

V gene TRBV6-2 or TRBV6-3 combines with J gene TRBJ2-1; no clear D gene. The CDR3 contains 13 residues. Germline V gives CDR1 MNHEY, CDR2 SVGEGT. The V end was cut by 6 bases, the J end by 7 bases, with 13 bases between. The DNA for the CDR3 is TGTGCCAGCAGCCGAAGGTGGGTTAATGAGCAGTTCTTC. Amino acid sequence: CASSRRWVNEQFF.

The CDR3 nucleotides are TGTGCCAGCAGACGGACTAGCGGACCGTACTACGAGCAGTACTTC. It yields the protein CASRRTSGPYYEQYF. The chain combines TRBV7-6 with TRBJ2-7; 10 bases line up with TRBD2. This CDR3 is 15 amino acids long. J gave up 3 bases and V 6 bases, and 8 bases lay outside the gene matches. Germline loops: CDR1 SGHVS, CDR2 FNYEAQ. The whole variable domain, remainder taken from reference TRBV7-6 and TRBJ2-7, is GAGVSQSPRYKVTKRGQDVALRCDPISGHVSLYWYRQALGQGPEFLTYFNYEAQQDKSGLPNDRFSAERPEGSISTLTIQRTEQRDSAMYRCASRRTSGPYYEQYFGPGTRLTVT.

This sequence joins TRBV10-3 and TRBJ2-3, with TRBD2 as a possible D gene (6 bases). From germline, CDR1 is ENHRY and CDR2 SYGVKD. This CDR3 has 15 residues. The V end lost 4 bases, the J end lost 3 bases, and 14 bases lay between the germline ends. The CDR3 is CAISGPGEGTDTQYF. The CDR3 DNA sequence: TGTGCCATCAGTGGTCCGGGAGAAGGGACAGATACGCAGTATTTT.

CDR3 nucleotide sequence: TGTGCCAGCAGTTACTCGAGGGACTACAATGAGCAGTTCTTC. It yields the protein CASSYSRDYNEQFF. This chain links TRBV6-5 with TRBJ2-1; possibly TRBD2 for D (5 bases). Trimming left V 0 bases short and J 3 bases short, with 6 bases between. This CDR3 contains 14 residues. Germline V lookup: CDR1 MNHEY, CDR2 SVGAGI.

The chain has TRBV10-3 and TRBJ2-7; no definite D call. V shed 10 bases and J shed 13 bases, with 26 bases lying between them. Germline V gene sequence: CDR1 ENHRY, CDR2 SYGVKD. This CDR3 is 13 amino acids long. CDR3 DNA: TGTGCCACCAGAACCTCCGATAGTACCACCCCTTACTTC. Its protein is CATRTSDSTTPYF.

The rearrangement joins TRBV7-2 to TRBJ2-1, with 10 positions matching TRBD2. The ends lost 3 bases at V and 5 bases at J; junction bases unmatched: 4. The CDR3 sequence is 15 residues long. The germline gives CDR1 SGHTA, CDR2 FQGNSA. The CDR3 region has the DNA TGTGCCAGCAGCTTCAAGCGGGGGGGGGACAATGAGCAGTTCTTC. This translates into CASSFKRGGDNEQFF.

This clonotype was seen only a few times. This chain joins TRBV27 and TRBJ2-3; D might be TRBD2 (7 bases). V shed 3 bases and J shed 10 bases, with 14 bases lying between them. CDR3 size: 13 residues. Germline lookup yields CDR1 MNHEY and CDR2 SMNVEV (reference sequence). Here the CDR3 DNA reads TGTGCCAGCAGTTTTACTTCGGGGGGCTCGCAGTATTTT. Translating gives CASSFTSGGSQYF.

The chain links TRBV12-3 or TRBV12-4 to TRBJ2-3; D possibly matches TRBD1 or TRBD2 (5 bases each). Trimming stripped 6 bases from V and 5 bases from J, with 12 bases between. The CDR3 totals 13 residues. The DNA of the CDR3 is TGTGCCAGCAGCGGGACGGTAGTAGATACGCAGTATTTT. It translates to CASSGTVVDTQYF.

This clonotype came up a few times. The V and J genes are TRBV6-5 and TRBJ1-2, with D unresolved. The germline V and J ends were trimmed by 2 bases and 3 bases, with 13 bases remaining between them. CDR3 length equals 15 residues. Looked up from germline, CDR1 is MNHEY and CDR2 is SVGAGI. CDR3 in amino acids: CASSYGPSLDYGYTF. The CDR3 nucleotides read TGTGCCAGCAGTTACGGGCCGTCTTTGGACTATGGCTACACCTTC.

In this sample, this clonotype turned up a few times. The genes are TRBV6-1 and TRBJ2-5, with D possibly being TRBD1 (6 bases). Trimming removed 6 bases from V and 2 bases from J, with 13 bases in between. The CDR3 length is 14 residues. The germline V gene encodes CDR1 MNHNS and CDR2 SASEGT. The CDR3 nucleotides read TGTGCCAGCAGCCTCCCAGGACAGCAAGAGACCCAGTACTTC. Its protein is CASSLPGQQETQYF.

The rearrangement links TRBV7-9 to TRBJ2-5, with a weak D call TRBD1 (6 bases). The ends were cut back, 0 bases at V and 4 bases at J, with 15 bases in the middle. Germline CDR1 and CDR2: SEHNR and FQNEAQ (reference sequence). The length of the CDR3 is 16 residues. DNA of the CDR3: TGTGCCAGCAGCTTAGCTCACAGGGCGGTGGTAGAGACCCAGTACTTC. It yields the protein CASSLAHRAVVETQYF.

This clonotype showed up just a few times. CDR3 sequence (DNA): TGTGCCAGCAGCCATCGGAGGCTAGCGGGGTCCTACAATGAGCAGTTCTTC. This sequence encodes CASSHRRLAGSYNEQFF. The rearrangement joins TRBV3-1 to TRBJ2-1; the match to TRBD2 covers 9 bases. V shed 3 bases and J 1 base; nucleotides not matched to a gene: 7. The CDR3 has 17 residues. Germline V gives CDR1 LGHDT, CDR2 YNNKEL (reference sequence).

This clonotype was observed a few times. This chain uses TRBV5-4 with TRBJ2-1; D is uncertain. Trimming took off 2 bases at V and 6 bases at J, with 9 bases between the two ends. Germline assignment: CDR1 SGHNT and CDR2 YYREEE (reference sequence). The CDR3 has 13 amino acids. The CDR3 loop is CASSFVESNEQFF. CDR3 DNA: TGTGCCAGCAGCTTCGTGGAGAGCAATGAGCAGTTCTTC. Full variable domain (rest looked up from reference TRBV5-4 and TRBJ2-1): ETGVTQSPTHLIKTRGQQVTLRCSSQSGHNTVSWYQQALGQGPQFIFQYYREEENGRGNFPPRFSGLQFPNYSSELNVNALELDDSALYLCASSFVESNEQFFGPGTRLTVL.

The chain employs TRBV7-2 and TRBJ2-2, with D uncertain. The CDR3 has 15 amino acids. Trimming pared 5 bases from V and 3 bases from J, leaving 13 bases between. Per germline, CDR1 SGHTA and CDR2 FQGNSA. The CDR3 DNA reads TGTGCCAGCAGCCTAAGTCTCGGATACACCGGGGAGCTGTTTTTT. It is translated as CASSLSLGYTGELFF.